One and the same sample provided the 14 T cell receptor beta chains below, sequenced in a study of graft-versus-host responses after intestinal transplantation. Sequencing used immunoSEQ multiplex PCR; TCRdb keeps in-frame clones, though not all of them. The data contain about 85,000 clones, less than 90% of them singletons. Antigens of these TCRs are unknown. This specimen was unstimulated CD8+ T cells sorted from spleen or lymph node cells, taken before intestinal transplant. These receptors were taken from a human donor who received an intestinal transplant.

J is TRBJ1-6 and V is TRBV4-1, with TRBD1 as a possible D gene (5 bases). There are 17 residues in the CDR3. Germline CDR1 reads MGHRA; CDR2 reads YSYEKL. V was cut by 2 bases and J by 1 base, with 12 bases left in between. CDR3 nucleotide sequence: TGCGCCAGCAGCCAAAGTCTGACAGATTCCTATAATTCACCCCTCCACTTT. This translates into CASSQSLTDSYNSPLHF.

The chain carries TRBV6-5 and TRBJ1-1, with a tentative D call TRBD1 (5 bases). Trimming cost V 0 bases and J 1 base, with 9 bases left between them. This CDR3 contains 15 residues. Per germline, CDR1 MNHEY and CDR2 SVGAGI. The CDR3 DNA is TGTGCCAGCAGTTACTCGAACGGGGGGAACACTGAAGCTTTCTTT. It is translated as CASSYSNGGNTEAFF.

The gene calls are TRBV27 and TRBJ1-1; possible D gene TRBD1, 6 bases. Between the trimmed V and J ends, which lost 1 base and 0 bases, there was a span of 12 bases. The CDR3 is 16 residues long. Germline assignment: CDR1 MNHEY and CDR2 SMNVEV (reference sequence). The CDR3 sequence: CASSLYGGGMNTEAFF. The DNA of the CDR3 is TGTGCCAGCAGTTTATATGGGGGGGGCATGAACACTGAAGCTTTCTTT.

This sequence joins TRBV2 and TRBJ1-3; D not resolved. The germline CDR1 and CDR2 sequences are SNHLY and FYNNEI. The CDR3 consists of 14 residues. V was shortened by 7 bases and J by 0 bases, with 10 bases between the two germline ends. DNA of the CDR3: TGTGCCAGCATCCAGGACTACTCTGGAAACACCATATATTTT. Its protein is CASIQDYSGNTIYF.

This clone was observed once. The chain uses TRBV29-1 and TRBJ2-7; D is possibly TRBD2 (5 bases). The V gene lost 4 bases and the J gene lost 0 bases, with 10 bases spanning the gap. This CDR3 is built from 13 residues. The germline V gene has CDR1 SQVTM and CDR2 ANQGSEA. The CDR3 reads CSVGLPNSYEQYF. The CDR3 bases are TGCAGCGTTGGACTACCAAACTCCTACGAGCAGTACTTC.

The CDR3 sequence is CASSRTAEYEQYF. DNA for the CDR3: TGTGCCAGCAGCCGGACAGCCGAATACGAGCAGTACTTC. The rearrangement links TRBV6-1 to TRBJ2-7, with D maybe TRBD1 (6 bases). Germline CDR1 reads MNHNS; CDR2 reads SASEGT. CDR3 length: 13 residues. The germline V and J ends were trimmed by 6 bases and 4 bases, with 13 bases remaining between them.

The chain couples TRBV28 to TRBJ2-3; TRBD2 aligns across 12 bases. CDR1 is MDHEN, CDR2 SYDVKM, per germline. The CDR3 totals 16 residues. Losses at the gene ends were 3 bases for V and 5 bases for J; bases not matched to a gene: 6. The CDR3 spells CASSLGLAGNVDTQYF. Here the CDR3 DNA reads TGTGCCAGCAGTTTGGGACTAGCGGGCAACGTAGATACGCAGTATTTT.

V usage is TRBV7-3 and J usage is TRBJ1-1; no clear D. This CDR3 region has 15 residues. Germline V gene lookup returns CDR1 SGHTA and CDR2 FQGTGA. V was cut by 1 base and J by 3 bases, with 12 bases left in between. CDR3 region: CASSLNRVVDTEAFF. The CDR3 coding sequence is TGTGCCAGCAGCTTAAATAGGGTGGTTGACACTGAAGCTTTCTTT.

The chain links TRBV6-6 to TRBJ1-4; TRBD1 agrees at 7 bases. The V gene end was trimmed by 6 bases and the J gene end by 0 bases; junction bases not matched to a gene: 4. CDR3 length: 15 residues. Germline lookup yields CDR1 MNHNY and CDR2 SVGAGI (reference sequence). CDR3 residues: CASRRTGATNEKLFF. Here the CDR3 DNA reads TGTGCCAGCAGACGAACAGGGGCAACTAATGAAAAACTGTTTTTT.

The CDR3 DNA reads TGCGCCAGCAGCCCGCTCGTACTTGTCGGGGAGCTGTTTTTT. Its protein is CASSPLVLVGELFF. V is TRBV4-1 and J is TRBJ2-2; D unresolved. The CDR3 runs 14 residues. Germline lookup yields CDR1 MGHRA and CDR2 YSYEKL. V lost 4 bases, J lost 7 bases, and 13 bases lay in between.

As regards this clone: One end of the junction does not line up with germline, which may come from a read error. In DNA, the CDR3 is TGTGCCACCAGCAGAGATACGTTCTCCAACGAGCAGTACTTC. It encodes CATSRDTFSNEQYF. V is TRBV15 and J is TRBJ2-7; D is unclear. The germline V gene encodes CDR1 LNHNV and CDR2 YYDKDF (reference sequence). This CDR3 spans 14 amino acids.

The chain couples TRBV7-9 to TRBJ1-2, with D possibly TRBD1 on 6 matching bases. Germline CDR1 is SEHNR and CDR2 is FQNEAQ (reference sequence). This CDR3 comprises 13 residues. The V end lost 5 bases, the J end lost 5 bases, and 12 bases lay between the germline ends. The CDR3 bases are TGTGCCAGCAGCCACGACACAGGGTATGGCTACACCTTC. It specifies CASSHDTGYGYTF.

The chain employs TRBV30 and TRBJ2-2, with D possibly TRBD2 on 5 matching bases. V dropped 0 bases and J dropped 7 bases, with 9 bases sitting between them. This CDR3 is 13 amino acids long. CDR1 and CDR2 (germline): GTSNPN, SVGIG (reference sequence). The CDR3 coding sequence is TGTGCCTGGAGTGTATTAGGGAGCGGGGAGCTGTTTTTT. It yields the protein CAWSVLGSGELFF.

The chain uses TRBV25-1 and TRBJ2-1; 7 bases agree with TRBD1. The CDR3 is 15 amino acids. From germline, CDR1 is MGHDK and CDR2 SYGVNS. The V gene end was trimmed by 2 bases and the J gene end by 3 bases; junction bases not matched to a gene: 4. As DNA, the CDR3 is TGTGCCAGCAGTGAAAGGGCAGGGGGCTACAATGAGCAGTTCTTC. Translating gives CASSERAGGYNEQFF.